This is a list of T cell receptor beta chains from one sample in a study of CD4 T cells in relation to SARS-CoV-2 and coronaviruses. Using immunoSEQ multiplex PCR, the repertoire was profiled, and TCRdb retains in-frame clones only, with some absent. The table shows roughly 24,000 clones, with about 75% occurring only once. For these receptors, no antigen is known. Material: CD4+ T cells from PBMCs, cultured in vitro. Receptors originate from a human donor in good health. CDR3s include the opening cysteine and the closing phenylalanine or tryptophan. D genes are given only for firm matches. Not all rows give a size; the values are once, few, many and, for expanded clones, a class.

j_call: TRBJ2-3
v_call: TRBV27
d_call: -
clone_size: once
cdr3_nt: TGTGCCAGCAGTTTGGGGGGCAGGGGGACAGATACGCAGTATTTT
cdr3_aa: CASSLGGRGTDTQYF

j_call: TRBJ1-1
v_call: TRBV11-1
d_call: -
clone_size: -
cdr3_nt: TGTGCCAGCAGACTAAGGTGGACGGGAGACACTGAAGCTTTCTTT
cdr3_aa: CASRLRWTGDTEAFF

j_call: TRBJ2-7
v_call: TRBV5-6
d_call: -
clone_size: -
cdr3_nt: TGTGCCAGCAGCTTAAGTCTCAACGAGCAGTACTTC
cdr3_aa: CASSLSLNEQYF

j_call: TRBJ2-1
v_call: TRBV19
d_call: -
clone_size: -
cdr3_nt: TGTGCCAGTAGCGGAGGTGCCTACAATGAGCAGTTCTTC
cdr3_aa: CASSGGAYNEQFF

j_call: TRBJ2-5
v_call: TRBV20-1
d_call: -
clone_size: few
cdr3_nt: TGCAGTGGGGGAGCGTATGAGACCCAGTACTTC
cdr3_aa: CSGGAYETQYF

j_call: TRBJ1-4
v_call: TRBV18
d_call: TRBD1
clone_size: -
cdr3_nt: TGTGCCAGCTCACCATACCCCGGGACAGGGGTTGAAAAACTGTTTTTT
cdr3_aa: CASSPYPGTGVEKLFF

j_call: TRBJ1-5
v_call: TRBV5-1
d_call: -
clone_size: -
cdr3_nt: TGCGCCAGCAGCGCGGGGCTGGGGGAGCCCCAGCATTTT
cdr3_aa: CASSAGLGEPQHF

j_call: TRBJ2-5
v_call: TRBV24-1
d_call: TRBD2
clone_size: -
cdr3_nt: TGTGCCACCTCTATAGGACTAGCGGGAGAGACCCAGTACTTC
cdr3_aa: CATSIGLAGETQYF

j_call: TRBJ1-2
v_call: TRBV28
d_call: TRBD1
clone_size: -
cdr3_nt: TGTGCCAGCAGTCACTATACCGACAGGGACTATGGCTACACCTTC
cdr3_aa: CASSHYTDRDYGYTF

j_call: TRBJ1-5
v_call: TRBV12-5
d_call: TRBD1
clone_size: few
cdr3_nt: TGTGCTAGTGGTTTGGTACTTACAGGGGGCTCCCAGCCCCAGCATTTT
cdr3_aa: CASGLVLTGGSQPQHF

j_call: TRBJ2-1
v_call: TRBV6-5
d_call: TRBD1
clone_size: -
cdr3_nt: TGTGCCAGCAGTTCCACGGACAGGACCTACAATGAGCAGTTCTTC
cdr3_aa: CASSSTDRTYNEQFF

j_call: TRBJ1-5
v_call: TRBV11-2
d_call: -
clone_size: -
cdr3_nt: TGTGCCAGCAGCCTGGACAGAAATCAGCCCCAGCATTTT
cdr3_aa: CASSLDRNQPQHF

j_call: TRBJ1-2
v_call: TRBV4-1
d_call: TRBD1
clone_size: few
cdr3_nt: TGCGCCAGCAGCCGCGGGGGGACAGGGTCAGGCGGCTACACCTTC
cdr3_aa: CASSRGGTGSGGYTF

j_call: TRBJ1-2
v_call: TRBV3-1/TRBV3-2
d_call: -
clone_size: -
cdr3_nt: TGTGCCAGCAGCCAAGGACCGAACTACAGCTACACCTTC
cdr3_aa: CASSQGPNYSYTF

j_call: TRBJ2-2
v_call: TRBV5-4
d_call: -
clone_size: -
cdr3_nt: TGTGCCAGCAGCTCGGGAGAGAACACCGGGGAGCTGTTTTTT
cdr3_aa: CASSSGENTGELFF

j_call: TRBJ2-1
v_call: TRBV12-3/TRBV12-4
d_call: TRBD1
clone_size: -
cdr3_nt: TGTGCCAGCAGTTTCACAGGGGACAATGAGCAGTTCTTC
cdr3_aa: CASSFTGDNEQFF

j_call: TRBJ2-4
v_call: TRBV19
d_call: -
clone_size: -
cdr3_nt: TGTGCCAGTAGTCCATCCGGGTCATTTTTGGAGCCCAAAAACATTCAGTACTTC
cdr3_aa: CASSPSGSFLEPKNIQYF

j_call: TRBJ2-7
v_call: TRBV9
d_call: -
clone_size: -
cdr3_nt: TGTGCCAGCAGCGTCGGAGCCTACGAGCAGTACTTC
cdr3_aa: CASSVGAYEQYF

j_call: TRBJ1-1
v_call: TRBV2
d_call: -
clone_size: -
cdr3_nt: TGTGCCAGCGCAGGTTTTTCTGAAGCTTTCTTT
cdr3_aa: CASAGFSEAFF

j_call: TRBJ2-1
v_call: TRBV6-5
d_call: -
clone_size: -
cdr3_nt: TGTGCCAGCAGTTACATCGCGGGCCTCAATGAGCAGTTCTTC
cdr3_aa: CASSYIAGLNEQFF

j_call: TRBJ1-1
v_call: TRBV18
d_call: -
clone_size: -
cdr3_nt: TGTGCCAGCTCACCTGGACTAATTATGAACACTGAAGCTTTCTTT
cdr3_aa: CASSPGLIMNTEAFF

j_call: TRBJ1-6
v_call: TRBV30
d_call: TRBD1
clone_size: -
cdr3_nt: TGTGCCTGGAGTGTCCAGGACAGGACACCCCTCCACTTT
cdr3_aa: CAWSVQDRTPLHF

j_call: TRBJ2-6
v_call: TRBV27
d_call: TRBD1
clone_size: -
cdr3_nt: TGTGCCAGCAGAACAGGGGATGCGACTGGGGCCAACGTCCTGACTTTC
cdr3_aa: CASRTGDATGANVLTF

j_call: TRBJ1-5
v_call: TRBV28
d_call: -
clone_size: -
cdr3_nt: TGTGCCAGCAGTCCCTCGACAGGCAGCAATCAGCCCCAGCATTTT
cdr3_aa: CASSPSTGSNQPQHF

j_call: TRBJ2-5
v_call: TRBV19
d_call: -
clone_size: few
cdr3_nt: TGTGCCAGTAGTAAGGGGGATCAAGAGACCCAGTACTTC
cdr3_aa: CASSKGDQETQYF

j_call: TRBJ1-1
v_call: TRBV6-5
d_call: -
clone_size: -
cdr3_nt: TGTGCCAGCAGTTACTCGGTTAACACTGAAGCTTTCTTT
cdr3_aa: CASSYSVNTEAFF

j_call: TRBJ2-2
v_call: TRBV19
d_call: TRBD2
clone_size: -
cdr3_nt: TGTGCCAGTACGGACCGGGGGGACACCGGGGAGCTGTTTTTT
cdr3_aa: CASTDRGDTGELFF

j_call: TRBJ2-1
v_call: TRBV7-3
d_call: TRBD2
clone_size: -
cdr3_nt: TGTGCCAGCAGCTTATTTTCACGGGGGGCCTACAATGAGCAGTTCTTC
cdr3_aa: CASSLFSRGAYNEQFF

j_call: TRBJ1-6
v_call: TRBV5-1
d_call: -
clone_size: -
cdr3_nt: TGCGCCAGCAGCGAGAGTGATTCACCCCTCCACTTT
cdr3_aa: CASSESDSPLHF

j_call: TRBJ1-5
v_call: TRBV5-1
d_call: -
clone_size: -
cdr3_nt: TGCGCCAGCAGCTTGTCGGACAGAGACAATCAGCCCCAGCATTTT
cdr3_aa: CASSLSDRDNQPQHF

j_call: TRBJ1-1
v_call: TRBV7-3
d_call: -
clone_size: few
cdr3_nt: TGTGCCAGCAGCTTAACGGGCGGATCGAACACTGAAGCTTTCTTT
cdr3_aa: CASSLTGGSNTEAFF

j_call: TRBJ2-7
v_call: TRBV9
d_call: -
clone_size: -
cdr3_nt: TGTGCCAGCAGCGTAGGGACGGGGAGAAAGGGGTACGAGCAGTACTTC
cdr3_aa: CASSVGTGRKGYEQYF

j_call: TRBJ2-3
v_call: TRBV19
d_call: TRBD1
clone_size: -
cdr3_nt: TGTGCCAGTAGTGTGGGACAGGGAACAGATACGCAGTATTTT
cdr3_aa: CASSVGQGTDTQYF

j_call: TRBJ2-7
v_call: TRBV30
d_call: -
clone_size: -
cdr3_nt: TGTGCCTGGAGTGTACGGTACAGTTCTTCCGAGCAGTACTTC
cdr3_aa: CAWSVRYSSSEQYF

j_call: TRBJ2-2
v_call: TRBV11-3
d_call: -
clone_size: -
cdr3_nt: TGTGCCAGCAGCTTTTTCCCGGGGTCCGGGGAGCTGTTTTTT
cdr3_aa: CASSFFPGSGELFF

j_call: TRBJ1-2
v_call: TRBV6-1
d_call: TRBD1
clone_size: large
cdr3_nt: TGTGCCAGCAGTGAGGAGGACAGGGTTTGGGGTGGCTACACCTTC
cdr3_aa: CASSEEDRVWGGYTF

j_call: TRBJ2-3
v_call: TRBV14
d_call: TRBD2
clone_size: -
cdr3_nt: TGTGCCAGCAGCCAAATAACCCTAGCGGGAGGATTCCTTGGGCAGTATTTT
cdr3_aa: CASSQITLAGGFLGQYF

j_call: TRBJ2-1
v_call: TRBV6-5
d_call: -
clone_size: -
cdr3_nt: TGTGCCAGCAGTTACTCGCCAAACCCGCGGGCTGAGCAGTTCTTC
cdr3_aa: CASSYSPNPRAEQFF

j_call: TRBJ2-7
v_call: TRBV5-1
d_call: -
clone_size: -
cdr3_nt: TGCGCCAGCAGCTTGGCCAGGGAAAGCTCCTACGAGCAGTACTTC
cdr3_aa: CASSLARESSYEQYF

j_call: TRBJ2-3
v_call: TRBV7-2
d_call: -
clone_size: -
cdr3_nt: TGTGCCAGCAGCTTAGGATGGGCGGGGTCTGGCACAGATACGCAGTATTTT
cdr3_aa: CASSLGWAGSGTDTQYF

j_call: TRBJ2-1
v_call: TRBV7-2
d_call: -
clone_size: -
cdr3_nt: TGTGCCAGCAGCTTAGGGGGGGGCGCCTACAATGAGCAGTTCTTC
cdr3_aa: CASSLGGGAYNEQFF

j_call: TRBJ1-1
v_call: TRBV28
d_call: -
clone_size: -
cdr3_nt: TGTGCCAGCAGTAGTACTAACACTGAAGCTTTCTTT
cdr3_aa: CASSSTNTEAFF

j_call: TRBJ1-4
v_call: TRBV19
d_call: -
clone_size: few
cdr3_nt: TGTGCCAGTAGTATAGTCGCTCAGGGAAGTGAAAAACTGTTTTTT
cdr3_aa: CASSIVAQGSEKLFF

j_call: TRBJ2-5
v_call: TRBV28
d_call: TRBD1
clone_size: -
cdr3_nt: TGTGCCAGCAGTTTGCGAGGACAGGGCCACGAGACCCAGTACTTC
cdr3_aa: CASSLRGQGHETQYF

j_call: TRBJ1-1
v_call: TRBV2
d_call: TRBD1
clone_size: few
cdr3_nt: TGTGCCAGCAACCGGGACAGTGGCACTGAAGCTTTCTTT
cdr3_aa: CASNRDSGTEAFF

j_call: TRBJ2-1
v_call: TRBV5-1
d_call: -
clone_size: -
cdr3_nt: TGCGCCAGCAGCTTGGATCCAAATACCTACAATGAGCAGTTCTTC
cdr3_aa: CASSLDPNTYNEQFF

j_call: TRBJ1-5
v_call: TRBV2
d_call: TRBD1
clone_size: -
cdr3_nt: TGTGCCAGCAGTAGGGACAGGGCGAGGAATCAGCCCCAGCATTTT
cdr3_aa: CASSRDRARNQPQHF

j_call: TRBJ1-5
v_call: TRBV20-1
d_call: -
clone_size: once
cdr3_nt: TGCAGTGCTAGTAGATGGGGGGCTCATAGCAATCAGCCCCAGCATTTT
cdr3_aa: CSASRWGAHSNQPQHF

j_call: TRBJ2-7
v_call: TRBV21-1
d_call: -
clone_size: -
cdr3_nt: TGTGCCAGTACCCGGGACCTCTACGAGCAGTACTTC
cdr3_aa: CASTRDLYEQYF

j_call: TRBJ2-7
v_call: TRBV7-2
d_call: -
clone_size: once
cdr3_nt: TGTGCCAGCAGCTTAGATGCAGGGGTCTACGAGCAGTACTTC
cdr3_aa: CASSLDAGVYEQYF

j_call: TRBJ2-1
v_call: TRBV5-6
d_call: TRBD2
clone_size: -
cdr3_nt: TGTGCCAGCAGCTTCGGACTAGCGCCGAGCTCCTACAATGAGCAGTTCTTC
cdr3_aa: CASSFGLAPSSYNEQFF

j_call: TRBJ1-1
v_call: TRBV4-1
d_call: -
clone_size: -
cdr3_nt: TGCGCCAGCAGCCAAGGGGACCAGGGGAGGGGAGCTTTCTTT
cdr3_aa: CASSQGDQGRGAFF

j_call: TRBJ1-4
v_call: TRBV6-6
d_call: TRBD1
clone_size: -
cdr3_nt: TGTGCCAGCAGGGGGGGACAGAGTAATGAAAAACTGTTTTTT
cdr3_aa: CASRGGQSNEKLFF

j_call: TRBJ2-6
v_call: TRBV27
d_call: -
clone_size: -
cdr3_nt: TGTGCCAGCAGTTCAGGGACTGGGGCCAACGTCCTGACTTTC
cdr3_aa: CASSSGTGANVLTF

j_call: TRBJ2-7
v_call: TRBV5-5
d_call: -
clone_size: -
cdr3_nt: TGTGCCAGCAGCTTGGCCACGACAGTGACCTCCTACGAGCAGTACTTC
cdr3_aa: CASSLATTVTSYEQYF

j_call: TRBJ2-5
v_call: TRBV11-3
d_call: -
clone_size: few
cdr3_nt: TGTGCCAGCAGCTTAAACCAAGAGACCCAGTACTTC
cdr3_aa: CASSLNQETQYF

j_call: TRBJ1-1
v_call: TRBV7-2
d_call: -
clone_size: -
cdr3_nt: TGTGCCAGCAGCTGGGGTTCGGAGGGTTTAGAAGCTTTCTTT
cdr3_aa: CASSWGSEGLEAFF